Below, 12 T cell receptor beta chains from the same sample are listed, as sequenced in a study of OX40 agonist ivuxolimab in advanced cancers. Library preparation used the immunoSEQ multiplex PCR assay. The table comes from immuneACCESS by way of TCRdb, which keeps in-frame sequences with V and J called. Part of the clones is missing from these tables; in studies checked, under half for an unresolved V gene and the rest for unknown reasons. This sample comprises under 50,000 clones, roughly 85% of them detected only once. The ten largest clones capture approximately 3.2% of the sample. The specimen comprised CD4+ or CD8+ T cells sorted from blood, sampled in a trial of the OX40 agonist ivuxolimab. Receptors originate from an adult with an advanced solid tumor such as melanoma, head and neck, liver or kidney cancer.

The chain recombines TRBV28 with TRBJ1-1; D is uncertain. V lost 3 bases and J lost 6, with 5 bases in between. The CDR3 is 11 residues long. Germline CDR1 and CDR2: MDHEN and SYDVKM. CDR3 residues: CASSFSAEAFF. The CDR3 coding sequence is TGTGCCAGCAGTTTCTCAGCTGAAGCTTTCTTT.

The chain has TRBV21-1 and TRBJ2-2. TRBV21-1 is described as a pseudogene. The CDR3 runs to 17 residues. CDR3 loop: CASSKETPQRVTGELFF. The CDR3 nucleotides are TGTGCCAGCAGCAAAGAGACTCCCCAAAGGGTAACCGGGGAGCTGTTTTTT.

V is TRBV10-1 and J is TRBJ2-7, with 9 bases identical to TRBD1. Looked up from germline, CDR1 is WNHNN and CDR2 is SYGVQD (reference sequence). The CDR3 totals 15 residues. Trimming removed 6 bases from V and 1 base from J; junction bases left unmatched: 7. The CDR3 DNA reads as TGCGCCAGCAGCACCGGACAGGGGAATTCCTACGAGCAGTACTTC. It specifies CASSTGQGNSYEQYF.

This chain joins TRBV11-2 and TRBJ1-2, with a tentative D call TRBD1 (5 bases). V lost 1 base, J lost 3 bases, and 15 bases lay in between. This CDR3 comprises 16 residues. CDR1 is SGHAT and CDR2 is FQNNGV in the germline V gene. The CDR3 region has the DNA TGTGCCAGCAGCTTAGTTTGGGGGATCGGATACTATGGCTACACCTTC. Its protein is CASSLVWGIGYYGYTF.

About this clone itself: Germline and junction disagree at one end, which may indicate a read error. The genes are TRBV28 and TRBJ1-2, with 10 bases that match TRBD1. Germline-derived CDR1 and CDR2 are MDHEN and SYDVKM. This CDR3 region has 20 residues. The CDR3 DNA sequence: TGTGCCAGCAGCTTATGGACAGGGGGACAGTGGCAGCTATCTAACTATGGCTACACCTTC. Protein sequence: CASSLWTGGQWQLSNYGYTF.

This chain joins TRBV13 and TRBJ2-3; 8 bases align to TRBD2. The germline CDR1 and CDR2 sequences are PRHDT and FYEKMQ (reference sequence). The CDR3 is 17 residues long. The trim removed 5 bases at V and 6 bases at J, leaving 16 bases unmatched. CDR3 sequence (DNA): TGTGCCAGCAGCCCGGGCGGGGGGAGGAGCACATGGGATACGCAGTATTTT. As protein: CASSPGGGRSTWDTQYF.

The J gene is TRBJ1-2, the V gene TRBV11-1; 8 bases map to TRBD1. Trimming at V came to 4 bases and at J to 9 bases, leaving 4 bases not matched to a gene. The CDR3 spans 12 residues. Germline CDR1 SGHAT, CDR2 FQDESV (reference sequence). CDR3 amino acids: CASSSRQGSYTF. The CDR3 DNA is TGTGCCAGCAGCTCCCGACAGGGGAGCTACACCTTC.

The J gene is TRBJ1-5, the V gene TRBV19; D unclear. V dropped 3 bases and J dropped 0 bases, with 15 bases sitting between them. Germline-derived CDR1 and CDR2 are LNHDA and SQIVND (reference sequence). The CDR3 spans 17 residues. CDR3 coding DNA: TGTGCCAGTAGTATCCCCGGGTCTTTCTATAGCAATCAGCCCCAGCATTTT. Translation gives CASSIPGSFYSNQPQHF. Looking up the rest from reference TRBV19 and TRBJ1-5 gives the full variable domain: DGGITQSPKYLFRKEGQNVTLSCEQNLNHDAMYWYRQDPGQGLRLIYYSQIVNDFQKGDIAEGYSVSREKKESFPLTVTSAQKNPTAFYLCASSIPGSFYSNQPQHFGDGTRLSIL.

This clone was recorded only once. The chain's CDR3 is CASSFGGAGGYNEQFF. DNA for the CDR3: TGTGCCAGCAGTTTTGGGGGAGCGGGGGGCTACAATGAGCAGTTCTTC. The chain uses TRBV28 and TRBJ2-1, with TRBD2 identical over 9 bases. Germline V gene data show CDR1 as MDHEN and CDR2 as SYDVKM. CDR3 length equals 16 residues. V lost 3 bases to trimming and J lost 3 bases; unmatched junction nucleotides: 6.

The CDR3 is CASSPRTPRDGYTF. The CDR3 nucleotides read TGTGCCAGCAGCCCCCGGACCCCGAGGGATGGCTACACCTTC. The chain recombines TRBV9 with TRBJ1-2; D is uncertain. The V and J ends lost 4 bases and 6 bases respectively, with 16 bases between them. Looked up from germline, CDR1 is SGDLS and CDR2 is YYNGEE. The CDR3 contains 14 residues.

The CDR3: CASRLEADTQYF. The CDR3 nucleotides read TGTGCCAGCAGGTTGGAGGCAGATACGCAGTATTTT. The rearrangement joins TRBV7-2 to TRBJ2-3; TRBD2 might be the D (5 bases). The germline gives CDR1 SGHTA, CDR2 FQGNSA. The CDR3 has 12 amino acids. V was shortened by 6 bases and J by 4 bases, with 8 bases between the two germline ends.

This sequence joins TRBV6-6 and TRBJ1-1; D gene uncertain. CDR3 length: 12 residues. The ends were cut back, 7 bases at V and 8 bases at J, with 14 bases in the middle. Germline CDR1 reads MNHNY; CDR2 reads SVGAGI (reference sequence). This CDR3 reads CASNKAPWEAFF. CDR3 DNA: TGTGCCAGCAACAAGGCCCCTTGGGAAGCTTTCTTT.